These T cell receptor beta chains were read from a single sample in a study of cytomegalovirus exposure and HLA in healthy donors. Clones were read by immunoSEQ multiplex PCR, and TCRdb kept only the in-frame ones, dropping some. There are about 190,000 clones in the sample; 80% to 85% occur only once, and 6.3% lies in the top ten. Specimen: PBMCs. All receptors derive from a man aged 35 to 55 in good health and CMV-seropositive. The CDR3 runs from the conserved cysteine through the conserved F or W. The D gene is left open where the match is weak. Size is stated for part of the rows, as once, few or many counts, or as a class when the clone is expanded.

J gene: TRBJ2-2; CDR3 length: 16; V gene: TRBV19; clone size: once; D gene: TRBD2; CDR3 DNA: TGTGCCAGTACCAGGGGCGGGGGGGCCGGGTCCGGGGAGCTGTTTTTT; CDR3 protein: CASTRGGGAGSGELFF
J gene: TRBJ2-3; CDR3 length: 16; V gene: TRBV5-1; clone size: -; D gene: TRBD2; CDR3 DNA: TGCGCCAGCAGCTTGGCGGCGGGGGGGCCTGCAGATACGCAGTATTTT; CDR3 protein: CASSLAAGGPADTQYF
J gene: TRBJ2-7; CDR3 length: 16; V gene: TRBV5-4; clone size: -; D gene: -; CDR3 DNA: TGTGCCAGCGGGTTAGCTCCGGGGGGCGCTATTTACGAGCAGTACTTC; CDR3 protein: CASGLAPGGAIYEQYF
J gene: TRBJ2-3; CDR3 length: 13; V gene: TRBV14; clone size: few; D gene: TRBD2; CDR3 DNA: TGTGCCAGCCAGCGGGATCGCACAGATACGCAGTATTTT; CDR3 protein: CASQRDRTDTQYF
J gene: TRBJ1-2; CDR3 length: 14; V gene: TRBV5-1; clone size: -; D gene: TRBD1; CDR3 DNA: TGCGCCAGCAGCCCCAGGGGGGCCCGGGGCGGCTACACCTTC; CDR3 protein: CASSPRGARGGYTF
J gene: TRBJ2-3; CDR3 length: 15; V gene: TRBV9; clone size: -; D gene: TRBD1; CDR3 DNA: TGTGCCAGCAGTCGACAGGGTGCTAGCACAGATACGCAGTATTTT; CDR3 protein: CASSRQGASTDTQYF
J gene: TRBJ1-2; CDR3 length: 16; V gene: TRBV10-3; clone size: -; D gene: TRBD1; CDR3 DNA: TGCGCCATCAGTGAGTCAAGGACAGGGGTCCTATATGGCTACACCTTC; CDR3 protein: CAISESRTGVLYGYTF
J gene: TRBJ2-3; CDR3 length: 14; V gene: TRBV7-2; clone size: -; D gene: -; CDR3 DNA: TGTGCCAGCAGCTTGGAGGGGGCAGGGGATACGCAGTATTTT; CDR3 protein: CASSLEGAGDTQYF
J gene: TRBJ2-5; CDR3 length: 15; V gene: TRBV5-4; clone size: -; D gene: -; CDR3 DNA: TGTGCCAGCAGCTTGGGAGCGGGCCTTCGGGAGACCCAGTACTTC; CDR3 protein: CASSLGAGLRETQYF
J gene: TRBJ2-7; CDR3 length: 16; V gene: TRBV7-2; clone size: -; D gene: TRBD2; CDR3 DNA: TGTGCCAGCAGCCTAGCTACTGCGGGGGGCCCCTACGAGCAGTACTTC; CDR3 protein: CASSLATAGGPYEQYF
J gene: TRBJ2-1; CDR3 length: 15; V gene: TRBV19; clone size: -; D gene: -; CDR3 DNA: TGTGCCAGTAGTCCTGACAGGAGCTCCTACAATGAGCAGTTCTTC; CDR3 protein: CASSPDRSSYNEQFF
J gene: TRBJ2-7; CDR3 length: 15; V gene: TRBV5-1; clone size: -; D gene: -; CDR3 DNA: TGCGCCAGCACCGCGGGGTCCCTAAGCTCCTACGAGCAGTACTTC; CDR3 protein: CASTAGSLSSYEQYF
J gene: TRBJ2-7; CDR3 length: 14; V gene: TRBV11-2; clone size: -; D gene: TRBD2; CDR3 DNA: TGTGCCAGCAGCTTAGCCCTAGCGGGGGTCGAGCAGTACTTC; CDR3 protein: CASSLALAGVEQYF
J gene: TRBJ2-6; CDR3 length: 17; V gene: TRBV11-3; clone size: -; D gene: TRBD1; CDR3 DNA: TGTGCCAGCAGCTTACCCAGGACAGGCTCTGGGGCCAACGTCCTGACTTTC; CDR3 protein: CASSLPRTGSGANVLTF